This T cell receptor beta chain was identified during a study of T cell clonotyping in hematopoietic cell transplantation. Time point reported: recipient sample about 28 days before transplant, after cytoreduction. Here immunoSEQ multiplex PCR was the method, and the copy in TCRdb shows in-frame clones only, minus some. This sample has some 30,000 clones, with over 60% found just once. The sample was peripheral blood mononuclear cells, taken before stem cell transplant. The receptor comes from a woman in her twenties or thirties with chronic myeloid leukemia. Some clones in this sample may be carry-over from other donors' samples.

The CDR3 protein is CASSTRRTDDTEAFF. The CDR3 DNA sequence: TGTGCCAGCAGCACCCGACGGACAGACGACACTGAAGCTTTCTTT. The chain uses TRBV5-6 and TRBJ1-1; D is perhaps TRBD1 (6 bases). Trimming stripped 4 bases from V and 3 bases from J, with 16 bases between. The germline gives CDR1 SGHDT, CDR2 YYEEEE. The CDR3 spans 15 residues.